Listed here are 23 T cell receptor beta chains from one sample, sequenced in a study of cytomegalovirus exposure and HLA in healthy donors. It was with 60 Vbeta and 13 Jbeta primers that the PCR ran. Method: immunoSEQ multiplex PCR; TCRdb's copy keeps in-frame clones and lacks some. The sample lists 55,000 to 80,000 clones; 85% were seen once. The sequencing input was PBMCs. The receptor source for this set is a female donor in good health and CMV-seronegative.

This clone has a single count. This sequence joins TRBV19 and TRBJ2-3; 9 bases agree with TRBD1. V lost 7 bases, J lost 2 bases, and 7 bases stayed unmatched. The CDR3 is made up of 15 amino acids. Germline values: CDR1 LNHDA, CDR2 SQIVND (reference sequence). Here the CDR3 DNA reads TGTGCCAGTAAGGACGGGACAGGGTTCACAGATACGCAGTATTTT. Residues: CASKDGTGFTDTQYF.

This clone was seen a handful of times. This chain connects TRBV6-5 to TRBJ2-1; TRBD2 aligns across 15 bases. V shed 5 bases and J 7 bases; nucleotides not matched to a gene: 0. The germline gives CDR1 MNHEY, CDR2 SVGAGI. This CDR3 region has 14 residues. DNA for the CDR3: TGTGCCAGCAGTGGGACTAGCGGGGGGAATGAGCAGTTCTTC. Translating gives CASSGTSGGNEQFF.

The gene calls are TRBV7-9 and TRBJ2-5; D call uncertain. Trimming left V 5 bases short and J 9 bases short, with 10 bases between. Germline V lookup: CDR1 SEHNR, CDR2 FQNEAQ (reference sequence). The CDR3 has 11 amino acids. The CDR3 nucleotides read TGTGCCAGCAGCCCTATTGAGGCCCAGTACTTC. It specifies CASSPIEAQYF. The whole variable domain, remainder taken from reference TRBV7-9 and TRBJ2-5, is DTGVSQNPRHKITKRGQNVTFRCDPISEHNRLYWYRQTLGQGPEFLTYFQNEAQLEKSRLLSDRFSAERPKGSFSTLEIQRTEQGDSAMYLCASSPIEAQYFGPGTRLLVL.

The V call is TRBV5-1, the J call TRBJ2-1, with D possibly matching TRBD2 (7 bases). V gave up 6 bases and J gave up 10 bases, with 23 bases separating them. Germline-derived CDR1 and CDR2 are SGHRS and YFSETQ. This CDR3 has 15 residues. CDR3 bases: TGCGCCAGCACCCCGGGGGGCGGGATAAGAGACGAGCAGTTCTTC. It specifies CASTPGGGIRDEQFF.

This clone was detected only a few times. The J gene is TRBJ2-3, the V gene TRBV9, with 8 bases identical to TRBD2. The CDR3 contains 17 residues. Germline CDR1 reads SGDLS; CDR2 reads YYNGEE. V was pared by 0 bases and J by 0 bases, with 6 bases of the junction left unmatched. CDR3 protein: CASSVATGTRSTDTQYF. DNA for the CDR3: TGTGCCAGCAGCGTAGCTACCGGGACTAGGAGCACAGATACGCAGTATTTT.

The V and J genes are TRBV11-2 and TRBJ2-7; TRBD1 matches at 7 bases. The CDR3 is 13 residues long. V lost 3 bases to trimming and J lost 6 bases; unmatched junction nucleotides: 5. Germline assignment: CDR1 SGHAT and CDR2 FQNNGV. CDR3 bases: TGTGCCAGCAGCTTTGACGGGACAGTCGAGCAGTACTTC. This sequence encodes CASSFDGTVEQYF.

The V and J genes are TRBV10-3 and TRBJ1-2, with D uncertain. The V gene's germline CDR1 is ENHRY and CDR2 SYGVKD. V was clipped by 4 bases and J by 0 bases, with 12 bases between them. This CDR3 is built from 15 residues. As DNA, the CDR3 is TGTGCCATCAGTGCCCCGACAAGAACTAACTATGGCTACACCTTC. Amino acid sequence: CAISAPTRTNYGYTF.

The chain carries TRBV18 and TRBJ2-3; 8 nucleotides align to TRBD1. V lost 3 bases and J lost 8; bases outside the gene matches: 7. Germline V CDR1 and CDR2: KGHSH, LQKENI. The CDR3 spans 14 residues. This CDR3 is CASSPSGDRGTQYF. The CDR3 DNA is TGTGCCAGCTCACCCTCGGGCGACAGGGGTACGCAGTATTTT. The full variable domain, completed using reference TRBV18 and TRBJ2-3, is NAGVMQNPRHLVRRRGQEARLRCSPMKGHSHVYWYRQLPEEGLKFMVYLQKENIIDESGMPKERFSAEFPKEGPSILRIQQVVRGDSAAYFCASSPSGDRGTQYFGPGTRLTVL.

The chain joins TRBV6-5 to TRBJ2-7; D is perhaps TRBD1 (5 bases). The V gene's germline CDR1 is MNHEY and CDR2 SVGAGI. This CDR3 is built from 15 residues. Between the trimmed V and J ends, which lost 4 bases and 3 bases, there was a span of 16 bases. For the CDR3, the DNA is TGTGCCAGCAGTTTGAATCAGGGAATGAGCTACGAGCAGTACTTC. Its protein product is CASSLNQGMSYEQYF.

The chain combines TRBV6-5 with TRBJ2-5; 8 nucleotides agree with TRBD1. The J call may be incorrect, as the DNA end agrees better with TRBJ2-7. CDR1 and CDR2 (germline): MNHEY, SVGAGI. The CDR3 is 15 amino acids. The CDR3 spells CASSPQGVVSYEQYF. The CDR3 region has the DNA TGTGCCAGCAGCCCACAGGGGGTGGTCAGCTACGAGCAGTACTTC.

The chain carries TRBV18 and TRBJ2-7; TRBD1 might be the D (5 bases). The CDR3 has 13 residues. Trimming stripped 3 bases from V and 6 bases from J, with 12 bases between. Germline assignment: CDR1 KGHSH and CDR2 LQKENI. CDR3 in DNA: TGTGCCAGCTCACCGAACTCAGACAGCGAGCAGTACTTC. Its translation is CASSPNSDSEQYF.

The chain has TRBV5-6 and TRBJ1-2; TRBD1 aligns across 8 bases. CDR1 SGHDT and CDR2 YYEEEE come from the germline V gene. V trimming: 2 bases; J trimming: 1 base; junction bases outside the gene matches: 13. CDR3 length equals 18 residues. The CDR3 sequence is CASSFLGLSGGDNYGYTF. The CDR3 DNA reads TGTGCCAGCAGCTTTTTAGGTTTGTCAGGGGGCGATAACTATGGCTACACCTTC.

This chain connects TRBV9 to TRBJ2-7; the match to TRBD1 covers 10 bases. CDR3 length: 15 residues. Trimming at V came to 3 bases and at J to 5 bases, leaving 8 bases not matched to a gene. The germline gives CDR1 SGDLS, CDR2 YYNGEE. CDR3 nucleotide sequence: TGTGCCAGCAGCGGACCCGGGACAGGGGTAGACGAGCAGTACTTC. Translating gives CASSGPGTGVDEQYF. The full variable domain, its missing parts supplied by reference TRBV9 and TRBJ2-7, is DSGVTQTPKHLITATGQRVTLRCSPRSGDLSVYWYQQSLDQGLQFLIQYYNGEERAKGNILERFSAQQFPDLHSELNLSSLELGDSALYFCASSGPGTGVDEQYFGPGTRLTVT.

This chain links TRBV28 with TRBJ2-1; 7 bases are shared with TRBD2. Germline V gives CDR1 MDHEN, CDR2 SYDVKM. This CDR3 spans 16 amino acids. J lost 0 bases, V lost 2 bases, and 4 bases had no gene match. The DNA of the CDR3 is TGTGCCAGCAGTTTACCGGGAGGCTTCTCCTACAATGAGCAGTTCTTC. This gives the protein CASSLPGGFSYNEQFF.

The V call is TRBV7-6, the J call TRBJ2-7; 9 bases fit TRBD2. Germline values: CDR1 SGHVS, CDR2 FNYEAQ. The length of the CDR3 is 18 residues. The J segment lost 3 bases and the V segment lost 1 base, leaving 13 bases of the junction unmatched. The CDR3 is CASSLGSPLAGEVYEQYF. CDR3 bases: TGTGCCAGCAGCTTAGGTTCCCCTTTAGCGGGGGAGGTCTACGAGCAGTACTTC.

The chain recombines TRBV6-5 with TRBJ1-1, with 7 bases fitting TRBD1. The CDR3 consists of 13 residues. Germline V CDR1 and CDR2: MNHEY, SVGAGI. With V trimmed by 5 bases and J by 3 bases, 3 bases remained unmatched. This CDR3 reads CASSPGQYTEAFF. The CDR3 nucleotides read TGTGCCAGCAGTCCGGGACAGTACACTGAAGCTTTCTTT.

This chain links TRBV9 with TRBJ2-5, with TRBD2 matching over 10 bases. The CDR3 contains 16 residues. Looked up from germline, CDR1 is SGDLS and CDR2 is YYNGEE. V shed 4 bases and J 4 bases; nucleotides not matched to a gene: 10. Here the CDR3 DNA reads TGTGCCAGCAGCAGGAAGCGGGAGGGAATTGGAGAGACCCAGTACTTC. Protein sequence: CASSRKREGIGETQYF.

V is TRBV20-1 and J is TRBJ2-7, with D unclear. V dropped 3 bases and J dropped 7 bases, with 7 bases sitting between them. The CDR3 length is 10 residues. Germline assignment: CDR1 DFQATT and CDR2 SNEGSKA (reference sequence). The CDR3 loop reads CSARSEEQYF. CDR3 nucleotides: TGCAGTGCTAGGTCAGAAGAGCAGTACTTC.

This sequence joins TRBV5-4 and TRBJ2-4; 14 bases align to TRBD2. The junction had 4 bases not matched to a gene; V was cut back by 4 bases and J by 1 base. The germline CDR1 and CDR2 sequences are SGHNT and YYREEE (reference sequence). The CDR3 runs to 17 residues. In DNA, the CDR3 is TGTGCCAGCAGCGGGACTAGCGGGAGAGGGGCCAAAAACATTCAGTACTTC. It codes for CASSGTSGRGAKNIQYF. Supplemented by reference TRBV5-4 and TRBJ2-4, the full variable domain reads ETGVTQSPTHLIKTRGQQVTLRCSSQSGHNTVSWYQQALGQGPQFIFQYYREEENGRGNFPPRFSGLQFPNYSSELNVNALELDDSALYLCASSGTSGRGAKNIQYFGAGTRLSVL.

The CDR3 spells CASSLDRGGYTF. CDR3 nucleotide sequence: TGCGCCAGCAGCTTGGACAGGGGTGGCTACACCTTC. This rearrangement joins TRBV5-1 to TRBJ1-2; TRBD1 agrees at 7 bases. The CDR3 is 12 amino acids. Germline V CDR1 and CDR2: SGHRS, YFSETQ. Trimming took 0 bases from V and 7 from J; bases not matched to a gene: 0.

V and J are TRBV5-1 and TRBJ1-1, with TRBD1 matching over 9 bases. After removal of 4 bases from V and 4 bases from J, the junction contained 5 bases not matched to a gene. The CDR3 runs to 14 residues. The V gene's germline CDR1 is SGHRS and CDR2 YFSETQ. The CDR3 nucleotides read TGCGCCAGCAGCCTGGACAGGGGAAGCACTGAAGCTTTCTTT. It specifies CASSLDRGSTEAFF.

The rearrangement links TRBV18 to TRBJ1-5; D possibly corresponds to TRBD1 (5 bases). Between the trimmed V and J ends, which lost 3 bases and 10 bases, there was a span of 28 bases. CDR1 KGHSH and CDR2 LQKENI come from the germline V gene. CDR3 length equals 18 residues. The CDR3 DNA reads as TGTGCCAGCTCACCCAGCCACAGGAAAAGGACCGAAGATTCTCCCCAGCATTTT. As protein: CASSPSHRKRTEDSPQHF.

The chain employs TRBV4-2 and TRBJ1-3; 10 bases map to TRBD1. Germline V lookup: CDR1 LGHNA, CDR2 YNFKEQ. V dropped 0 bases and J dropped 0; count of bases not matched to a gene: 11. This CDR3 has 20 residues. CDR3 nucleotide sequence: TGTGCCAGCAGCCAAGACGTGGGACAGGGGATAACCGCCTCTGGAAACACCATATATTTT. Translation: CASSQDVGQGITASGNTIYF.